This TCR beta chain was captured by sequencing in a study of blood T cell repertoires in COVID-19. About the study: From T cells, B-cell-depleted T cells, or PBMCs came the material, which was cDNA or gDNA.

This clone was detected once. V was trimmed by 3 bases and J by 1 base, leaving 9 bases between them. CDR1 and CDR2 (germline): ENHRY, SYGVKD. The CDR3 has 14 residues. As originally analysed: Amplification of reference gene primers was used by the study to estimate nucleated cell counts. TCRdb keeps only in-frame clones here, not all; method: immunoSEQ multiplex PCR. V and J calls and clone size are those listed in that table; D and trimming were worked out from the DNA. The sample carries 26,000 or so clones, around 85% recorded once. The V call is TRBV10-3, the J call TRBJ2-5, with D perhaps TRBD2 (5 bases). The sequenced material came from peripheral blood. This clonotype was sampled from a human donor in a cohort sampled during active COVID-19. CDR3 nucleotide sequence: TGTGCCATCAGTGAAAAGCGGACCCAAGAGACCCAGTACTTC. Translation: CAISEKRTQETQYF.